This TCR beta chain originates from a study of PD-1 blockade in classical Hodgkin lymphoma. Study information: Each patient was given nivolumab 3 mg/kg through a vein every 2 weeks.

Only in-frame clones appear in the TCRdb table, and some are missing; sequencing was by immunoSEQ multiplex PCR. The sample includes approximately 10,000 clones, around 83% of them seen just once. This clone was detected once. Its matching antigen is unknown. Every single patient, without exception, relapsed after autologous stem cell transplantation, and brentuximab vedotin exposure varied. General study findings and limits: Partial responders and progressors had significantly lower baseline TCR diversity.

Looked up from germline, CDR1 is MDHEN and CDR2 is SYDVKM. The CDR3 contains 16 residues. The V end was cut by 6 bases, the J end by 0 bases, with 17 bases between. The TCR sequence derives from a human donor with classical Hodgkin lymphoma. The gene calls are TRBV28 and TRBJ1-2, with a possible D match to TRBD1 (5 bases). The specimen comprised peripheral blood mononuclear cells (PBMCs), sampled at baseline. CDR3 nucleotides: TGTGCCAGCAGGAGGGAGGGGTTAGAAGCTAACTATGGCTACACCTTC. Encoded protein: CASRREGLEANYGYTF.